This passage covers 21 T cell receptor beta chains from one sample sequenced in a study of human thymus T cells. Using immunoSEQ multiplex PCR, the repertoire was profiled, and TCRdb retains in-frame clones only, with some absent. The sample carries about 46,000 clones, 95% recorded once. The sample was blood. These receptor sequences come from a girl in the first two years of life with a congenital heart defect but otherwise immunologically healthy.

This sequence joins TRBV7-2 and TRBJ2-7; 11 positions agree with TRBD2. This CDR3 contains 16 residues. V shed 4 bases and J 0 bases; nucleotides not matched to a gene: 5. Germline V lookup: CDR1 SGHTA, CDR2 FQGNSA. The CDR3 is CASSSGLAVPSYEQYF. Written as DNA, the CDR3 is TGTGCCAGCAGCTCGGGACTAGCGGTGCCCTCCTACGAGCAGTACTTC.

This clone has just one count. V usage is TRBV23-1 and J usage is TRBJ2-7, with TRBD2 identical over 11 bases. TRBV23-1 is sorted into the ORF group, with uncertain function. The length of the CDR3 is 16 residues. The ends lost 3 bases at V and 4 bases at J; junction bases unmatched: 8. CDR3 sequence reads: CASSHPSGLADYEQYF. In DNA, the CDR3 is TGCGCCAGCAGTCACCCTTCGGGACTAGCGGATTACGAGCAGTACTTC.

The chain recombines TRBV19 with TRBJ2-2; D gene ambiguous. Looked up from germline, CDR1 is LNHDA and CDR2 is SQIVND (reference sequence). This CDR3 has 14 amino acids. The V end lost 8 bases, the J end lost 0 bases, and 10 bases lay between the germline ends. The CDR3 reads CASGPYPNTGELFF. For the CDR3, the DNA is TGTGCCAGTGGACCTTATCCGAACACCGGGGAGCTGTTTTTT.

The V and J genes are TRBV27 and TRBJ2-1; D is perhaps TRBD2 (6 bases). The CDR3 covers 12 residues. The V end lost 10 bases, the J end lost 4 bases, and 11 bases lay between the germline ends. Germline CDR1 and CDR2: MNHEY and SMNVEV (reference sequence). The CDR3 here is CATRTIYNEQFF. Here the CDR3 DNA reads TGTGCCACTAGGACTATATACAATGAGCAGTTCTTC.

V and J are TRBV6-1 and TRBJ1-1; D is undetermined. CDR3 length: 13 amino acids. Germline V gene data show CDR1 as MNHNS and CDR2 as SASEGT. Trimming left V 3 bases short and J 4 bases short, with 9 bases between. This CDR3 reads CASSDGRPTEAFF. The CDR3 DNA reads TGTGCCAGCAGTGACGGCAGGCCCACTGAAGCTTTCTTT.

The chain employs TRBV2 and TRBJ1-1; no definite D call. The CDR3 has 13 amino acids. Germline assignment: CDR1 SNHLY and CDR2 FYNNEI. V gave up 0 bases and J gave up 3 bases, with 5 bases separating them. In nucleotides, the CDR3 is TGTGCCAGCAGTGAAGCGACCCACACTGAAGCTTTCTTT. Amino acid sequence: CASSEATHTEAFF.

The J gene is TRBJ1-1, the V gene TRBV5-6; D ambiguous. The CDR3 extends over 13 amino acids. Germline V gene sequence: CDR1 SGHDT, CDR2 YYEEEE. V lost 0 bases and J lost 6, with 9 bases in between. The DNA for the CDR3 is TGTGCCAGCAGCTTGGGACGTAGCGCTGAAGCTTTCTTT. Residues: CASSLGRSAEAFF.

CDR3 DNA: TGTGCCAGCAGCTTAGGGGCTGCTAGCGGGGTCGGGACCCAGTACTTC. This gives the protein CASSLGAASGVGTQYF. J is TRBJ2-5 and V is TRBV7-8, with 9 nucleotides matching TRBD2. The ends lost 1 base at V and 7 bases at J; junction bases unmatched: 10. Germline-derived CDR1 and CDR2 are SGHVS and FQNEAQ. The CDR3 covers 16 residues.

The chain couples TRBV2 to TRBJ1-1, with TRBD1 matching over 7 bases. The CDR3 spans 15 residues. Unmatched junction bases numbered 11, after V lost 6 bases and J lost 4 bases. The germline V gene encodes CDR1 SNHLY and CDR2 FYNNEI. The CDR3 DNA reads TGTGCCAGCAGGGGATTAGGGGGCTACGGCACTGAAGCTTTCTTT. The encoded protein is CASRGLGGYGTEAFF.

This chain uses TRBV6-5 with TRBJ2-2, with a weak D call TRBD2 (6 bases). In germline, CDR1 is MNHEY, CDR2 SVGAGI. The CDR3 length is 15 residues. V lost 6 bases and J lost 3, with 14 bases in between. The CDR3 here is CASSLTGTYTGELFF. The DNA for the CDR3 is TGTGCCAGCAGCTTAACCGGGACTTACACCGGGGAGCTGTTTTTT.

The V call is TRBV4-2, the J call TRBJ2-3, with D uncertain. The CDR3 is made up of 17 amino acids. CDR1 is LGHNA, CDR2 YNFKEQ, per germline. The ends were cut back, 2 bases at V and 9 bases at J, with 24 bases in the middle. CDR3 bases: TGTGCCAGCAGCCAAAGGTTGTTACCCCTCGATTTTATGACGCAGTATTTT. Its protein product is CASSQRLLPLDFMTQYF.

This chain connects TRBV2 to TRBJ2-3; a possible D gene is TRBD1 (7 bases). Germline V lookup: CDR1 SNHLY, CDR2 FYNNEI. This CDR3 comprises 16 residues. V was pared by 3 bases and J by 4 bases, with 17 bases between. CDR3 nucleotides: TGTGCCAGCAGTGAGGCCCTCGTCAGGGGGGCAGATACGCAGTATTTT. It encodes CASSEALVRGADTQYF.

The rearrangement joins TRBV6-6 to TRBJ2-7; the D call may be TRBD1 or TRBD2 (5 bases each). Germline-derived CDR1 and CDR2 are MNHNY and SVGAGI (reference sequence). Trimming removed 6 bases from V and 4 bases from J, with 10 bases in between. The CDR3 extends over 12 amino acids. DNA of the CDR3: TGTGCCAGCAGGAGGGGCTTTTACGAGCAGTACTTC. Amino acids: CASRRGFYEQYF.

The chain carries TRBV7-2 and TRBJ2-3; tentatively, D is TRBD2 (7 bases). Per the germline V gene, CDR1 is SGHTA and CDR2 is FQGNSA. The CDR3 spans 16 residues. The ends were cut back, 1 base at V and 2 bases at J, with 13 bases in the middle. This chain's CDR3 is CASSLVGGAPTDTQYF. The DNA of the CDR3 is TGTGCCAGCAGCTTAGTTGGGGGGGCGCCCACAGATACGCAGTATTTT.

In this sample, this clone turned up once. V and J are TRBV2 and TRBJ2-1, with 8 bases aligning to TRBD1. There are 16 residues in the CDR3. From germline, CDR1 is SNHLY and CDR2 FYNNEI. The V and J ends lost 1 base and 6 bases, in that order; junction bases with no gene match: 8. The CDR3 DNA follows: TGTGCCAGCAGTGAAGATATCCCAGACAGGGGCAATGAGCAGTTCTTC. Residues: CASSEDIPDRGNEQFF.

The rearrangement links TRBV7-9 to TRBJ2-5, with 14 positions matching TRBD2. The V segment lost 6 bases and the J segment 3 bases; nucleotides outside the gene matches: 9. CDR1 and CDR2 (germline): SEHNR, FQNEAQ (reference sequence). The CDR3 extends over 17 amino acids. CDR3 loop: CASSPATSGRGKETQYF. CDR3 nucleotides: TGTGCCAGCAGTCCCGCGACTAGCGGGAGGGGTAAAGAGACCCAGTACTTC.

This chain links TRBV19 with TRBJ1-5; D is unresolved. CDR1 is LNHDA and CDR2 is SQIVND in the germline V gene (reference sequence). The CDR3 is made up of 15 amino acids. V was shortened by 7 bases and J by 4 bases, with 17 bases between the two germline ends. The chain's CDR3 is CASIDEWGENQPQHF. CDR3 sequence (DNA): TGTGCCAGTATCGATGAATGGGGAGAAAATCAGCCCCAGCATTTT.

This chain links TRBV6-5 with TRBJ2-7; TRBD1 matches 7 bases. In germline, CDR1 is MNHEY, CDR2 SVGAGI. Trimming at V came to 0 bases and at J to 3 bases, leaving 5 bases not matched to a gene. The length of the CDR3 is 15 residues. The DNA of the CDR3 is TGTGCCAGCAGTTACTCAGAGACAGGGATCTACGAGCAGTACTTC. Translation: CASSYSETGIYEQYF.

The chain is built from TRBV9 and TRBJ2-5; D is tentatively TRBD1 or TRBD2 (5 bases each). Germline CDR1 and CDR2: SGDLS and YYNGEE. Trimming took off 4 bases at V and 5 bases at J, with 12 bases between the two ends. The CDR3 extends over 13 amino acids. This chain's CDR3 is CASSTGTTETQYF. The CDR3 DNA is TGTGCCAGCAGCACCGGGACCACGGAGACCCAGTACTTC.

The J gene is TRBJ2-3, the V gene TRBV9; TRBD1 is a possible D gene (6 bases). Deletions cut 6 bases from V and 3 bases from J, with 17 bases between. In germline, CDR1 is SGDLS, CDR2 YYNGEE. The CDR3 contains 15 residues. In DNA, the CDR3 is TGTGCCAGCACGCCGACGGGACACCCTACAGATACGCAGTATTTT. Its translation: CASTPTGHPTDTQYF.

V usage is TRBV28 and J usage is TRBJ1-2, with D possibly TRBD1 on 5 matching bases. Germline V lookup: CDR1 MDHEN, CDR2 SYDVKM. The CDR3 runs 12 residues. V was trimmed by 6 bases and J by 7 bases, leaving 12 bases between them. The CDR3 bases are TGTGCCAGCAGCCAGACCCAGGGTGGCTACACCTTC. It encodes CASSQTQGGYTF.